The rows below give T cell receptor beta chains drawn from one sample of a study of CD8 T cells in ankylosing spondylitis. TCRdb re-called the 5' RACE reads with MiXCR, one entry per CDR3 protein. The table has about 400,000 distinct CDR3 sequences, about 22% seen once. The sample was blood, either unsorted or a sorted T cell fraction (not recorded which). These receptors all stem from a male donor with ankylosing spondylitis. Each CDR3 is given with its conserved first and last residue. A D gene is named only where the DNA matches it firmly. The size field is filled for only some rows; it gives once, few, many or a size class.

CSARVVGASGRGYNEQFF,TGCAGTGCTAGAGTGGTAGGCGCTAGCGGGAGGGGATACAATGAGCAGTTCTTC,TRBD2,NA,TRBJ2-1,TRBV20-1
CASRQGTANYGYTF,TGCGCCAGCAGACAGGGAACCGCTAACTATGGCTACACCTTC,NA,few,TRBJ1-2,TRBV10-2
CASRHTSVEQYF,TGTGCCAGCAGGCATACTAGCGTCGAGCAGTACTTC,TRBD2,few,TRBJ2-7,TRBV12-3/TRBV12-4
CAWSLGSYNEQFF,TGTGCCTGGAGTTTAGGGTCCTACAATGAGCAGTTCTTC,NA,few,TRBJ2-1,TRBV30
CASSQDGREWYEQYF,TGTGCCAGCAGCCAAGATGGCAGGGAGTGGTACGAGCAGTACTTC,NA,NA,TRBJ2-7,TRBV14
CAARASQQPNEQFF,TGTGCCGCCCGGGCCTCGCAGCAACCCAATGAGCAGTTCTTC,NA,NA,TRBJ2-1,TRBV10-3
CASSISAGRNTDTQYF,TGTGCCAGTAGTATAAGTGCCGGAAGAAACACAGATACGCAGTATTTT,NA,NA,TRBJ2-3,TRBV19
CASRRDRGNHEQFF,TGTGCCAGCAGGAGGGACAGAGGCAACCATGAGCAGTTCTTC,TRBD1,NA,TRBJ2-1,TRBV6-1
CASSYSTSGYEQYF,TGTGCCAGCAGTTACTCGACCAGCGGCTACGAGCAGTACTTC,NA,NA,TRBJ2-7,TRBV6-5
CASGQVTGELFF,TGTGCCAGCGGACAGGTCACCGGGGAGCTGTTTTTT,TRBD1,NA,TRBJ2-2,TRBV19
CASSLGPATDSYEQYF,TGTGCCAGCAGCTTAGGGCCCGCGACTGATTCCTACGAGCAGTACTTC,NA,few,TRBJ2-7,TRBV7-2
CASSPGAQQPQHF,TGTGCCAGCAGTCCGGGGGCACAGCAGCCCCAGCATTTT,NA,few,TRBJ1-5,TRBV12-3/TRBV12-4
CASSLNGGPTGELFF,TGTGCCAGCAGCCTTAACGGGGGCCCCACCGGGGAGCTGTTTTTT,NA,few,TRBJ2-2,TRBV11-2
CASSIGTVTEKLFF,TGTGCCAGCAGCATAGGGACAGTGACCGAAAAACTGTTTTTT,TRBD1,NA,TRBJ1-4,TRBV3-1